This entry lists 26 T cell receptor beta chains sequenced from one sample in a study of shared clonotypes between healthy human individuals. Sequencing was performed with immunoSEQ multiplex PCR; in TCRdb, only in-frame clones are kept and a portion is missing. The sample contains fewer than 650,000 clones, about 79% of which appear only once. Sequenced sample: PBMCs. The receptors were sampled from a woman between 40 and 55 years old in good health. Some clones in this sample may be carry-over from other donors' samples.

This clone occurred a few times. The rearrangement links TRBV11-2 to TRBJ2-7, with 7 bases aligning to TRBD1. The CDR3 extends over 14 amino acids. The J segment lost 0 bases and the V segment lost 3 bases, leaving 2 bases of the junction unmatched. Germline V gene sequence: CDR1 SGHAT, CDR2 FQNNGV. This CDR3 reads CASSFDRDSYEQYF. CDR3 sequence (DNA): TGTGCCAGCAGCTTTGACAGGGACTCCTACGAGCAGTACTTC.

The rearrangement joins TRBV9 to TRBJ1-4; weak D call: TRBD1 (6 bases). Trimming cost V 3 bases and J 8 bases, with 17 bases left between them. CDR3 length equals 15 residues. The V gene's germline CDR1 is SGDLS and CDR2 YYNGEE. Written as DNA, the CDR3 is TGTGCCAGCAGCGGCAGGGCAGGGGCAGGGGAAAAACTGTTTTTT. This codes for CASSGRAGAGEKLFF.

This sequence joins TRBV4-3 and TRBJ1-2; D is undetermined. Trimming left V 0 bases short and J 7 bases short, with 18 bases between. This CDR3 has 16 amino acids. Germline values: CDR1 LGHNA, CDR2 YSLEER. CDR3 in DNA: TGCGCCAGCAGCCAAGATTTGGGAGTATCTTGGTTTGGCTACACCTTC. It encodes CASSQDLGVSWFGYTF.

J is TRBJ2-5 and V is TRBV7-2; 13 bases match TRBD2. This CDR3 spans 15 amino acids. After removal of 4 bases from V and 3 bases from J, the junction contained 2 bases not matched to a gene. CDR1 and CDR2 (germline): SGHTA, FQGNSA. The CDR3 loop is CASSWTSGGKETQYF. The DNA for the CDR3 is TGTGCCAGCAGCTGGACTAGCGGGGGAAAAGAGACCCAGTACTTC.

J is TRBJ1-1 and V is TRBV5-1; the D is unclear. V dropped 0 bases and J dropped 5 bases, with 8 bases sitting between them. The CDR3 is 13 amino acids. Germline loops: CDR1 SGHRS, CDR2 YFSETQ. DNA of the CDR3: TGCGCCAGCAGCTTGGGGGGTTCTACTGAAGCTTTCTTT. This translates into CASSLGGSTEAFF.

Note on this clone: A much more abundant neighbour one base away suggests this may be a read error. This chain uses TRBV7-9 with TRBJ1-1; 7 positions match TRBD1. Germline V gene data show CDR1 as SEHNR and CDR2 as FQNEAQ (reference sequence). This CDR3 is built from 14 residues. CDR3 sequence reads: CANSLQGTNTEAFF. The CDR3 DNA follows: TGTGCCAACAGCTTACAGGGGACGAACACTGAAGCTTTCTTT.

V usage is TRBV7-2 and J usage is TRBJ2-7; the D is unclear. The CDR3 runs 13 residues. The V gene's germline CDR1 is SGHTA and CDR2 FQGNSA. V lost 2 bases to trimming and J lost 6 bases, with 11 bases between them. CDR3: CASSLIPGSEQYF. The CDR3 DNA is TGTGCCAGCAGCTTAATTCCAGGTAGCGAGCAGTACTTC.

The CDR3 DNA sequence: TGCGCCAGCAGCATAGGGACTAGCGGTTTTGAGACCCAGTACTTC. Encoded protein: CASSIGTSGFETQYF. This chain uses TRBV5-1 with TRBJ2-5; 11 bases are a match to TRBD2. This CDR3 contains 15 residues. Losses at the gene ends were 4 bases for V and 5 bases for J; bases not matched to a gene: 7. Germline V CDR1 and CDR2: SGHRS, YFSETQ.

The V call is TRBV5-1, the J call TRBJ2-2, with 9 positions matching TRBD1. V dropped 7 bases and J dropped 2; count of bases not matched to a gene: 3. Germline V gene data show CDR1 as SGHRS and CDR2 as YFSETQ. CDR3 length equals 14 residues. The chain's CDR3 is CASGQGRNTGELFF. The CDR3 coding sequence is TGCGCCAGCGGACAGGGGAGAAACACCGGGGAGCTGTTTTTT.

The genes are TRBV28 and TRBJ2-7; D not certain. This CDR3 spans 14 amino acids. The ends were cut back, 5 bases at V and 3 bases at J, with 14 bases in the middle. The germline V gene encodes CDR1 MDHEN and CDR2 SYDVKM. The CDR3 DNA follows: TGTGCCAGCAGTGGGGATCTCCCCCACTACGAGCAGTACTTC. Amino acid sequence: CASSGDLPHYEQYF.

The chain carries TRBV4-2 and TRBJ2-2, with TRBD2 matching over 8 bases. CDR1 LGHNA and CDR2 YNFKEQ come from the germline V gene. The CDR3 totals 14 residues. Unmatched junction bases numbered 3, after V lost 4 bases and J lost 5 bases. CDR3 coding DNA: TGTGCCAGCAGCCCCGGACTAGCTACCGGGGAGCTGTTTTTT. This translates into CASSPGLATGELFF.

The V gene is TRBV5-4, the J gene TRBJ2-7; D may be TRBD1 (5 bases). This CDR3 region has 14 residues. Germline-derived CDR1 and CDR2 are SGHNT and YYREEE (reference sequence). V lost 7 bases and J 5 bases, leaving 19 bases between the germline ends. In DNA form, the CDR3 reads TGTGCCAGCGGTCCGCCAGGGATAAACAACGAGCAGTACTTC. Translation: CASGPPGINNEQYF.

This clone was seen only once. The chain employs TRBV6-6 and TRBJ2-2; 7 bases are a match to TRBD1. The junction had 7 bases not matched to a gene; V was cut back by 6 bases and J by 3 bases. This CDR3 has 15 amino acids. CDR1 is MNHNY and CDR2 is SVGAGI in the germline V gene (reference sequence). This chain's CDR3 is CASRTRDRYTGELFF. DNA for the CDR3: TGTGCCAGCAGGACCCGGGACAGATACACCGGGGAGCTGTTTTTT.

This clone was seen more than once but under ten times. As DNA, the CDR3 is TGTGCCAGCAGCTTTCGGGTCCTACGGACTAGCGGGAGCTACGAGCAGTACTTC. Translated: CASSFRVLRTSGSYEQYF. The chain couples TRBV7-8 to TRBJ2-7, with 13 bases fitting TRBD2. J was trimmed by 3 bases and V by 3 bases; bases with no gene match: 11. Germline CDR1 reads SGHVS; CDR2 reads FQNEAQ. The CDR3 has 18 residues.

The J gene is TRBJ1-4, the V gene TRBV10-3; D remains unclear. CDR1 and CDR2 from the germline V gene are ENHRY and SYGVKD. Trimming cost V 2 bases and J 0 bases, with 4 bases left between them. The CDR3 is made up of 14 amino acids. CDR3 residues: CAISELATNEKLFF. CDR3 nucleotide sequence: TGTGCCATCAGTGAGCTTGCAACTAATGAAAAACTGTTTTTT.

This chain uses TRBV14 with TRBJ1-1, with D possibly TRBD1 on 6 matching bases. Germline V gives CDR1 SGHDN, CDR2 FVKESK. Trimming removed 4 bases at V and 9 bases at J, with 12 bases between. The CDR3 length is 12 residues. CDR3 residues: CASSPGGQKAFF. The CDR3 DNA sequence: TGTGCCAGCAGCCCTGGAGGACAGAAAGCTTTCTTT.

The chain links TRBV28 to TRBJ2-5; weak D call: TRBD2 (5 bases). CDR3 length equals 14 residues. The ends were cut back, 3 bases at V and 2 bases at J, with 10 bases in the middle. Germline V lookup: CDR1 MDHEN, CDR2 SYDVKM. CDR3 DNA: TGTGCCAGCAGTTTCCTCGGGAAACAAGAGACCCAGTACTTC. It specifies CASSFLGKQETQYF.

The chain uses TRBV11-2 and TRBJ1-1; D not certain. The CDR3 extends over 12 amino acids. CDR1 and CDR2 (germline): SGHAT, FQNNGV. Trimming took off 2 bases at V and 3 bases at J, with 4 bases between the two ends. The CDR3 nucleotides are TGTGCCAGCAGCTTACCGTACACTGAAGCTTTCTTT. Translation: CASSLPYTEAFF.

The gene calls are TRBV30 and TRBJ1-2; D is ambiguous. Trimming stripped 1 base from V and 2 bases from J, with 17 bases between. The CDR3 totals 16 residues. Germline CDR1 GTSNPN, CDR2 SVGIG (reference sequence). In DNA form, the CDR3 reads TGTGCCTGGAGTGCCCGCCACAGTAAACAGAACTATGGCTACACCTTC. It is translated as CAWSARHSKQNYGYTF.

V gene TRBV5-4 combines with J gene TRBJ1-1, with no clear D. Trimming took 2 bases from V and 3 from J, leaving 8 bases between them. This CDR3 region has 13 residues. CDR1 and CDR2 (germline): SGHNT, YYREEE (reference sequence). CDR3 sequence: CASSFPGYTEAFF. CDR3 nucleotides: TGTGCCAGCAGCTTTCCTGGTTACACTGAAGCTTTCTTT.

V usage is TRBV18 and J usage is TRBJ1-2, with TRBD1 as a possible D gene (6 bases). The V end was cut by 1 base, the J end by 0 bases, with 18 bases between. Germline values: CDR1 KGHSH, CDR2 LQKENI. The CDR3 is 18 amino acids. The CDR3 sequence is CASSPQNLGALPNYGYTF. CDR3 sequence (DNA): TGTGCCAGCTCACCACAAAACTTGGGGGCGCTTCCTAACTATGGCTACACCTTC.

The V and J genes are TRBV7-2 and TRBJ1-5; D perhaps matches TRBD1 (5 bases). The CDR3 runs to 16 residues. Germline-derived CDR1 and CDR2 are SGHTA and FQGNSA. Trimming cost V 1 base and J 4 bases, with 14 bases left between them. The CDR3 DNA reads as TGTGCCAGCAGCTTAGGGGGCGGGTTACTAAATCAGCCCCAGCATTTT. It codes for CASSLGGGLLNQPQHF. The full variable domain, rest sourced from reference TRBV7-2 and TRBJ1-5, is GAGVSQSPSNKVTEKGKDVELRCDPISGHTALYWYRQSLGQGLEFLIYFQGNSAPDKSGLPSDRFSAERTGGSVSTLTIQRTQQEDSAVYLCASSLGGGLLNQPQHFGDGTRLSIL.

CDR3 nucleotides: TGTGCCAGCAGCTTAGGTACTAGCGGGAGTTTTACCGGGGAGCTGTTTTTT. Translating gives CASSLGTSGSFTGELFF. This chain joins TRBV7-6 and TRBJ2-2; 11 bases agree with TRBD2. Germline CDR1 SGHVS, CDR2 FNYEAQ. The V segment lost 1 base and the J segment 5 bases; nucleotides outside the gene matches: 6. The CDR3 extends over 17 amino acids.

The chain joins TRBV5-6 to TRBJ2-5; D is possibly TRBD1 (5 bases). Germline assignment: CDR1 SGHDT and CDR2 YYEEEE. The ends were cut back, 0 bases at V and 2 bases at J, with 14 bases in the middle. This CDR3 has 16 amino acids. The DNA for the CDR3 is TGTGCCAGCAGCTTGGCCGGTAAGCAGGGACAAGAGACCCAGTACTTC. Amino acid sequence: CASSLAGKQGQETQYF. Drawing the rest from reference TRBV5-6 and TRBJ2-5, the complete variable domain is DAGVTQSPTHLIKTRGQQVTLRCSPKSGHDTVSWYQQALGQGPQFIFQYYEEEERQRGNFPDRFSGHQFPNYSSELNVNALLLGDSALYLCASSLAGKQGQETQYFGPGTRLLVL.

The J gene is TRBJ2-1, the V gene TRBV11-2; D remains unclear. This CDR3 is built from 14 residues. Germline CDR1 is SGHAT and CDR2 is FQNNGV. Between the trimmed V and J ends, which lost 1 base and 7 bases, there was a span of 11 bases. CDR3 in DNA: TGTGCCAGCAGCTTAGCCAGGAGAGATAATGAGCAGTTCTTC. Translation: CASSLARRDNEQFF.

CDR3 bases: TGTGCCAGCAGAGAGCGGGAAGTTTACAATGAGCAGTTCTTC. Translated, it gives CASREREVYNEQFF. The chain combines TRBV6-5 with TRBJ2-1; 7 nucleotides match TRBD2. V shed 6 bases and J 4 bases; nucleotides not matched to a gene: 6. Germline CDR1 is MNHEY and CDR2 is SVGAGI. The CDR3 spans 14 residues.